A single sample is the source of the 14 T cell receptor beta chains below, sequenced in a study of T cell repertoires and HLA-DP antigens. No antigen has been assigned to these receptors. This table comes from immunoSEQ multiplex PCR, and its TCRdb copy is limited to in-frame clones, with some not included. This sample has about 73,000 clones, with around 80% found just once. Sequenced material: CD4+ T cells from PBMCs. The receptor source for this set is a man in his 60s in good health and CMV-seronegative.

This chain links TRBV6-5 with TRBJ1-5; no definite D call. There are 11 residues in the CDR3. The germline gives CDR1 MNHEY, CDR2 SVGAGI. Trimming left V 0 bases short and J 11 bases short, with 5 bases between. The CDR3 DNA reads TGTGCCAGCAGTTACTCCTATTCCCAGCATTTT. It codes for CASSYSYSQHF.

This chain's CDR3 is CSVDGRGNYNEQFF. For the CDR3, the DNA is TGCAGCGTTGATGGGCGAGGGAACTACAATGAGCAGTTCTTC. The chain has TRBV29-1 and TRBJ2-1; TRBD2 is a possible D gene (5 bases). The germline gives CDR1 SQVTM, CDR2 ANQGSEA. The ends were cut back, 3 bases at V and 3 bases at J, with 12 bases in the middle. The CDR3 totals 14 residues.

This chain joins TRBV7-2 and TRBJ1-5; 11 bases map to TRBD1. Germline V gives CDR1 SGHTA, CDR2 FQGNSA. The trim removed 5 bases at V and 7 bases at J, leaving 7 bases unmatched. There are 15 residues in the CDR3. The CDR3 nucleotides read TGTGCCAGCAGCCCAGGACAGGGGGCTGGCCAGCCCCAGCATTTT. Amino acids: CASSPGQGAGQPQHF.

The chain recombines TRBV4-3 with TRBJ2-1, with a tentative D call TRBD1 (6 bases). V was shortened by 4 bases and J by 7 bases, with 20 bases between the two germline ends. Germline CDR1 LGHNA, CDR2 YSLEER. There are 16 residues in the CDR3. CDR3 loop: CASSPGSARGRNEQFF. The CDR3 DNA reads as TGCGCCAGCAGCCCTGGGAGTGCCAGGGGACGGAATGAGCAGTTCTTC.

The chain couples TRBV5-8 to TRBJ1-3; perhaps TRBD1 as D (5 bases). The CDR3 has 18 residues. V was shortened by 0 bases and J by 0 bases, with 16 bases between the two germline ends. Per germline, CDR1 SGHTS and CDR2 YDEGEE. For the CDR3, the DNA is TGTGCCAGCAGCTTGGGAGGGGCGCCGGTTCGCTCTGGAAACACCATATATTTT. Encoded protein: CASSLGGAPVRSGNTIYF.

V gene TRBV15 combines with J gene TRBJ1-6; D unresolved. The CDR3 is made up of 15 amino acids. V lost 1 base to trimming and J lost 6 bases, with 10 bases between them. The germline gives CDR1 LNHNV, CDR2 YYDKDF (reference sequence). DNA of the CDR3: TGTGCCACCAGCAGAGGGACTGACATTAATTCACCCCTCCACTTT. This translates into CATSRGTDINSPLHF.

The chain combines TRBV5-1 with TRBJ2-3; the D is unclear. The germline CDR1 and CDR2 sequences are SGHRS and YFSETQ. The CDR3 is made up of 15 amino acids. Trimming took off 0 bases at V and 0 bases at J, with 8 bases between the two ends. The CDR3 DNA is TGCGCCAGCAGCTTGGTCAGGAGCAGCACAGATACGCAGTATTTT. It codes for CASSLVRSSTDTQYF.

This clone showed up just a few times. In DNA form, the CDR3 reads TGTGCCAGCAGCGCCACCCCGCAGGTTAGCACAGATACGCAGTATTTT. It specifies CASSATPQVSTDTQYF. The gene calls are TRBV9 and TRBJ2-3; no reliable D call. Trimming cost V 3 bases and J 0 bases, with 14 bases left between them. From germline, CDR1 is SGDLS and CDR2 YYNGEE. The CDR3 is made up of 16 amino acids.

V gene TRBV30 combines with J gene TRBJ2-2; D possibly corresponds to TRBD1 (6 bases). V was shortened by 8 bases and J by 2 bases, with 15 bases between the two germline ends. Germline lookup yields CDR1 GTSNPN and CDR2 SVGIG (reference sequence). The CDR3 contains 14 residues. The chain's CDR3 is CASSGHANTGELFF. In DNA form, the CDR3 reads TGTGCCAGCTCGGGACACGCCAACACCGGGGAGCTGTTTTTT.

In its sample, this clone was seen a few times. The chain carries TRBV19 and TRBJ2-3; TRBD1 is a possible D gene (6 bases). The CDR3 length is 15 residues. CDR1 and CDR2 from the germline V gene are LNHDA and SQIVND (reference sequence). The V gene lost 7 bases and the J gene lost 0 bases, with 14 bases spanning the gap. The CDR3 region is CASTPQGISTDTQYF. The CDR3 DNA reads TGTGCCAGTACCCCGCAGGGGATTAGCACAGATACGCAGTATTTT.

This rearrangement joins TRBV6-5 to TRBJ2-2; possibly TRBD1 for D (5 bases). CDR1 is MNHEY, CDR2 SVGAGI, per germline. V was pared by 5 bases and J by 0 bases, with 7 bases between. This CDR3 region has 14 residues. The CDR3 protein is CASSGHSNTGELFF. CDR3 bases: TGTGCCAGCAGTGGACATTCGAACACCGGGGAGCTGTTTTTT.

The CDR3 DNA is TGTGCCAGCAGTGAAGCGTCCGGGAGGGGAACCGGGGAGCTGTTTTTT. This encodes CASSEASGRGTGELFF. The J gene is TRBJ2-2, the V gene TRBV6-1, with 8 bases that match TRBD2. In germline, CDR1 is MNHNS, CDR2 SASEGT. J gave up 5 bases and V 0 bases, and 5 bases lay outside the gene matches. This CDR3 comprises 16 residues.

V and J are TRBV5-1 and TRBJ1-1; unclear D gene. The ends were cut back, 5 bases at V and 1 base at J, with 9 bases in the middle. There are 13 residues in the CDR3. Germline V gene data show CDR1 as SGHRS and CDR2 as YFSETQ. The CDR3 here is CASRSLSNTEAFF. Written as DNA, the CDR3 is TGCGCCAGCAGAAGTCTGTCGAACACTGAAGCTTTCTTT.

On this clone: In the same sample, other DNA sequences code for this CDR3. V is TRBV4-1 and J is TRBJ2-1, with 7 nucleotides matching TRBD2. Germline V gene sequence: CDR1 MGHRA, CDR2 YSYEKL. Trimming cost V 1 base and J 0 bases; bases outside gene matches: 3. This CDR3 has 16 residues. The CDR3 spells CASSQVGGSSYNEQFF. The DNA of the CDR3 is TGCGCCAGCAGCCAAGTTGGCGGGAGCTCCTACAATGAGCAGTTCTTC.